These 2 T cell receptor beta chains share one sample of origin, sequenced in a study of tumor-infiltrating lymphocytes in primary liver carcinoma (dated by TCRdb to 2016 to 2017). Sequencing relied on an Illumina HiSeq 2500. A constant-region primer and ProtoScript II reverse transcriptase were used to reverse-transcribe TCRbeta-specific cDNA from roughly 480 ng total RNA. TCRbeta libraries were built with three nested multiplex PCR rounds, a slightly modified ARM-PCR procedure. Each of the first two PCR rounds ran for 9 to 10 cycles using multiplex TRBV1-TRBV30 forward primers together with a Cbeta reverse primer. TCRdb handled the public reads itself, with Q25 trimming in fastp and clone calling in MiXCR, and kept productive beta chains. Each entry is one CDR3 protein sequence, shown with its most common DNA and genes. Within this sample are about 120,000 distinct CDR3 sequences, with nearly 70% of them counted one time only. The top ten constitute roughly 7.3% of the sample.

Without any cell sorting, total RNA and DNA were co-extracted from about 20-30 mg of bulk tissue using the AllPrep DNA/RNA mini kit. Sequenced: tumor-adjacent normal liver tissue. These receptors were taken from a woman between 55 and 75 years old with primary liver carcinoma and hepatitis B virus infection.

Concerning this clonotype: Sequence at one end of the junction differs from germline and may be a read error. V usage is TRBV14 and J usage is TRBJ1-2, with a weak D call TRBD1 (6 bases). The CDR3 runs 14 residues. Germline CDR1 is SGHDN and CDR2 is FVKESK. CDR3 DNA sequence: TGTGCCAGCAGCCGACTAGGGGGAGCTAGGAGCTACGTCTTC. Its protein is CASSRLGGARSYVF.

A word on this clonotype: A much larger clone is a single base away; this may be a read error. V is TRBV5-6 and J is TRBJ1-5; D is possibly TRBD1 (5 bases). The CDR3 is made up of 17 amino acids. The germline CDR1 and CDR2 sequences are SGHDT and YYEEEE. The CDR3 here is CVSSFGATGGKRGKTHF. The CDR3 coding sequence is TGTGTCAGCAGCTTTGGGGCGACGGGGGGGAAAAGGGGTAAAACGCATTTT.